This T cell receptor (beta chain) was documented in a study of T cell responses to AZD1222 COVID-19 vaccine. Study observations and caveats: Sampled repertoires all dated from after the peak T cell response. Two AZD1222 administrations were followed by greater Spike-specific TCR breadth and depth. Nearly half of the spike-specific TCRs reportedly recognize variant regions that carry no mutations.

TCRdb's copy holds only in-frame clones and misses some; the assay was immunoSEQ multiplex PCR. Of approximately 110,000 clones in the sample, about 87% are singletons; the top ten hold around 5%. For this clone: Its antigen is currently unknown.

CDR1 is LGHDT, CDR2 YNNKEL, per germline (reference sequence). J gave up 3 bases and V 4 bases, and 16 bases lay outside the gene matches. This CDR3 has 20 amino acids. The sequence was obtained from an adult in good health. Material: peripheral blood, obtained on day 0 of AZD1222 vaccination. The genes are TRBV3-1 (or the pseudogene TRBV3-2) and TRBJ1-6; 9 positions agree with TRBD1. DNA of the CDR3: TGTGCCAGCAGCCGAAGTGCGACAGGGGGACGATTTTTCTATAATTCACCCCTCCACTTT. Residues: CASSRSATGGRFFYNSPLHF.